This T cell receptor beta chain was recovered during a study of CD8+ T cells in alopecia areata. Study-wide background: Tofacitinib dosing lasted 6 to 18 months, which was then followed by 6 months off drug.

RNA was extracted and reverse transcribed into cDNA as the sequencing template. The assay was immunoSEQ multiplex PCR, and TCRdb's table has in-frame clones only and misses some. This table holds roughly 140,000 clones, 50% to 65% found once. This clone was counted a few times. The antigen remains undetermined. Study-level results: Clonality in lesional scalp, especially alopecia totalis/universalis, exceeded that of normal scalp.

There are 13 residues in the CDR3. V shed 3 bases, J shed 10 bases, and the junction held 6 bases outside the gene matches. The germline CDR1 and CDR2 sequences are SGHTA and FQGTGA. Alopecia areata patients had lesional scalp punch biopsies and peripheral blood taken from them. PBMCs served as the source from which CD4+ and CD8+ T cells were sorted. This sequence joins TRBV7-3 and TRBJ2-4; 7 nucleotides align to TRBD1. The sample here was CD8+ T cells sorted from blood, taken at week 0. This receptor was identified in a human donor with alopecia areata. CDR3 protein: CASSLTGKGIQYF. CDR3 DNA: TGTGCCAGCAGCTTGACAGGGAAAGGGATTCAGTACTTC.